The clone carrying this TCR beta chain was seen repeatedly, ten times or more. Its target is not known. The sample comes from a study of molecular identifiers for immune sequencing clone quantification. Notes on the study in general: For highly expanded clones, sizes could be underestimated when identical TCR molecules share a barcode.

Per the germline V gene, CDR1 is MNHEY and CDR2 is SVGAGI. The ends were cut back, 7 bases at V and 7 bases at J, with 18 bases in the middle. The CDR3 consists of 14 residues. For bulk TCR libraries, previously described methods and listed TCR primers were used. TCRdb recomputed calls from the PCR reads with MiXCR, one row per CDR3 protein. The sample has roughly 630,000 distinct CDR3 sequences; around 25% are singletons. This chain joins TRBV6-5 and TRBJ2-3; either TRBD1 or TRBD2 may fit D (7 bases each). The sample comprised naive CD8+ T cells from blood, with Jurkat cell RNA spiked in. Subset noted: FACS-sorted CD8+CD4-CCR7+CD45RA+ naive T cells. This receptor was identified in a human donor in good health. Some libraries in this study had Jurkat cell RNA spiked in. The CDR3 region has the DNA TGTGCCAGCAACCCAGGGGGGGCGCGGCATACGCAGTATTTT. Protein sequence: CASNPGGARHTQYF.